This entry is about one TCR beta chain. Assay: immunoSEQ multiplex PCR; the TCRdb copy retains only in-frame clones and omits some. Of roughly 15,000 clones listed, approximately 83% are singletons. There was relapse after autologous stem cell transplantation in every patient, and there was variation in brentuximab vedotin exposure. This record belongs to a study of PD-1 blockade in classical Hodgkin lymphoma. The origin of this receptor is a human donor with classical Hodgkin lymphoma. The input for sequencing was peripheral blood mononuclear cells (PBMCs), taken at baseline.

CDR3 coding DNA: TGTGCCATCAGCCCACAGGGGAGCTCTGGAAACACCATATATTTT. It encodes CAISPQGSSGNTIYF. This chain joins TRBV10-3 and TRBJ1-3; 7 nucleotides match TRBD1. J was trimmed by 0 bases and V by 6 bases; bases with no gene match: 5. Germline CDR1 is ENHRY and CDR2 is SYGVKD. The CDR3 has 15 amino acids.